This T cell receptor beta chain was captured in a study of blood T cell repertoires in COVID-19. Authors' methods: Amplifying reference gene primers gave estimates of nucleated cell counts. The method was immunoSEQ multiplex PCR; TCRdb's version includes in-frame clones alone and lacks a portion of them. The D gene and trimming were derived from the DNA, and the V and J assignments and clone size from that table. This repertoire shows fewer than 250,000 clones, 80% to 90% found once; its top ten account for 3% to 4%. CDR1 SNHLY and CDR2 FYNNEI come from the germline V gene. V was pared by 5 bases and J by 0 bases, with 14 bases between. The CDR3 contains 16 residues.

This rearrangement joins TRBV2 to TRBJ1-3; D is possibly TRBD1 (6 bases). The origin of this receptor is a woman in her thirties or forties with acute COVID-19. The specimen sequenced was PBMCs or T cells enriched from blood (not recorded which). In DNA form, the CDR3 reads TGTGCCAGCAGTTTAACAGGGAATCTCTCTGGAAACACCATATATTTT. It translates to CASSLTGNLSGNTIYF.